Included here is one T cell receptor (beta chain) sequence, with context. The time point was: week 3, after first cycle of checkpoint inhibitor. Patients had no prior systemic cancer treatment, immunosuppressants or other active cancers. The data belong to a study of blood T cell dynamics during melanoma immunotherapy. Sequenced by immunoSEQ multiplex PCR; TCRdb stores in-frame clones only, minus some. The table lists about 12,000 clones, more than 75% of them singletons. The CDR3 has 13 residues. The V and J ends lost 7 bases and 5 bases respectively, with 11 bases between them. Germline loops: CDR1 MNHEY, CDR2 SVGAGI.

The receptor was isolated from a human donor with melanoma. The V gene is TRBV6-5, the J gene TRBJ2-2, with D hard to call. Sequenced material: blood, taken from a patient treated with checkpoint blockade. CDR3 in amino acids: CASTQVTTGELFF. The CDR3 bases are TGTGCCAGCACTCAGGTGACGACCGGGGAGCTGTTTTTT.